The 3 T cell receptor beta chains given below trace back to one sample, sequenced in a study of blood T cells in healthy people across ages (dated by TCRdb to between 2014 and 2017). Receptor amplification or capture employed 5' RACE. TCRdb shows the sequencer as Illumina HiSeq 2500. A second 7 to 11 cycle PCR used a sample-barcoded 5' primer and a J-beta primer mix. TCRdb took the public reads, trimmed them with fastp at Q25, ran MiXCR for clone calling and kept in-frame beta chains. Records with the same CDR3 protein are collapsed into one entry carrying the most frequent genes and DNA. The sample has roughly 790,000 distinct CDR3 sequences on record, 35% to 45% of them singletons. About 20% of the sample is in the top ten clones. Sequenced: blood. The receptors originated from a woman aged 55-75 years in good health.

V is TRBV4-1 and J is TRBJ1-4, with D possibly TRBD1 on 5 matching bases. V lost 1 base and J 8 bases, leaving 14 bases between the germline ends. This CDR3 has 15 amino acids. Germline lookup yields CDR1 MGHRA and CDR2 YSYEKL. The CDR3 sequence is CASSQVLREGEKLFF. The DNA for the CDR3 is TGCGCCAGCAGCCAAGTTCTCAGGGAGGGGGAAAAACTGTTTTTT.

Ten or more counts support this clonotype. The CDR3 DNA follows: TGTGCCATCAGGGAGACAGTGAACACTGAAGCTTTCTTT. Protein product: CAIRETVNTEAFF. This sequence joins TRBV10-3 and TRBJ1-1; D is perhaps TRBD1 (5 bases). V was pared by 6 bases and J by 0 bases, with 8 bases between. There are 13 residues in the CDR3. CDR1 and CDR2 (germline): ENHRY, SYGVKD.

The chain links TRBV6-5 to TRBJ2-3; no definite D call. The CDR3 is 19 residues long. V was clipped by 0 bases and J by 6 bases, with 25 bases between them. The germline V gene encodes CDR1 MNHEY and CDR2 SVGAGI. In DNA form, the CDR3 reads TGTGCCAGCAGTTACTCGAGCCATGAGGCGGTTCACACATCTGATACGCAGTATTTT. Its translation is CASSYSSHEAVHTSDTQYF.